This record covers a single T cell receptor beta chain. Its specificity is unknown. Assay: immunoSEQ multiplex PCR; the TCRdb copy retains only in-frame clones and omits some. The sample records tens of thousands of clones, 81% being singletons. There are 15 residues in the CDR3. Per the germline V gene, CDR1 is SGHNT and CDR2 is YYREEE (reference sequence). J lost 2 bases, V lost 0 bases, and 2 bases had no gene match. This specimen belongs to a study of a mutant IDH1 vaccine in newly diagnosed glioma. Time point meaning: week 35, safety follow-up. Each dose of the vaccine consisted of 300 ug of mutant IDH1 20-mer peptide, with topical imiquimod. Study-wide results and limits: Top-clonotype changes in peripheral T cells seemed unrelated to pseudoprogression.

This material consisted of PBMCs, taken from a glioma patient whose treatment included an IDH1 peptide vaccine. This clonotype was obtained from a man aged 25-40 years with glioma. The chain carries TRBV5-4 and TRBJ1-3, with 7 bases that match TRBD1. The CDR3 coding sequence is TGTGCCAGCAGCTTGGAAGGGGGCCCTGGAAACACCATATATTTT. Translation gives CASSLEGGPGNTIYF.